One and the same sample provided the 30 T cell receptor beta chains below, sequenced in a study of T cell clonality in common variable immunodeficiency. The data were produced by immunoSEQ multiplex PCR, yet TCRdb's version contains in-frame clones alone and is incomplete. Observed in the sample are approximately 42,000 clones, none of them singletons. Sample: peripheral blood mononuclear cells. These receptors all come from a person aged 18-69 years in good health.

At least ten counts were recorded for this clone. Sequencing ends 3 residues short of the CDR3 end; the germline J gene provides the rest. This rearrangement joins TRBV19 to TRBJ2-7; 9 bases agree with TRBD2. Germline V lookup: CDR1 LNHDA, CDR2 SQIVND (reference sequence). The ends lost 3 bases at V and 2 bases at J; junction bases unmatched: 5. The CDR3 runs 15 residues. The part of the CDR3 DNA that was read is TGTGCCAGTAGTATTAGAGGCGGGAGGGCCTACGAG. This encodes CASSIRGGRAYE. The CDR3 in full is CASSIRGGRAYEQYF.

Details on this clone: Read coverage stops 3 residues before the CDR3 terminus; the germline J gene supplies the remainder. The V and J genes are TRBV19 and TRBJ1-6; D gene unclear. CDR3 length equals 12 residues. V was cut by 6 bases and J by 10 bases, with 10 bases left in between. Per germline, CDR1 LNHDA and CDR2 SQIVND (reference sequence). CDR3 sequence reads: CASSGDLSPLHF. CDR3 DNA, as far as it was read: TGTGCCAGTAGCGGGGATTTATCACCC.

In its sample, this clone was seen many times. The read finishes 3 residues shy of the CDR3 end, and the germline J gene is used to complete it. The chain recombines TRBV2 with TRBJ2-5; D ambiguous. Germline CDR1 reads SNHLY; CDR2 reads FYNNEI. This CDR3 contains 13 residues. Trimming took 2 bases from V and 4 from J, leaving 8 bases between them. CDR3 bases read: TGTGCCAGCAGTGAAAACTACCCAGAGACC. Residues: CASSENYPET. From start to end, the CDR3 is CASSENYPETQYF.

This clone was detected ten times or more. Incomplete CDR3 DNA: TGTGCCAGCAGTGGCCGGACAGGGTATGTTGGCGAG. It yields the protein CASSGRTGYVGE. The CDR3 in its entirety is CASSGRTGYVGEQYF. The chain recombines TRBV6-1 with TRBJ2-7; 8 bases are a match to TRBD1. The sequenced fragment ends 3 residues before the CDR3 boundary, so the rest is inferred from the germline J gene. Trimming removed 4 bases from V and 6 bases from J; junction bases left unmatched: 11. Germline V CDR1 and CDR2: MNHNS, SASEGT. The CDR3 consists of 15 residues.

This clone has at least ten counts. The observed sequence ends 3 residues before the CDR3 terminus, with the missing tail filled in from the germline J gene. The chain recombines TRBV2 with TRBJ2-7, with D perhaps TRBD1 (6 bases). The V end was cut by 6 bases, the J end by 3 bases, with 12 bases between. Germline CDR1 and CDR2: SNHLY and FYNNEI. This CDR3 has 13 amino acids. The CDR3: CASRWYRVYEQYF. The DNA read from the CDR3 is TGTGCCAGCAGATGGTACAGGGTCTACGAG.

Only a few counts were recorded for this clone. The CDR3 is cut off 3 residues early in the read; its end comes from the germline J gene. This chain joins TRBV30 and TRBJ1-6; perhaps TRBD1 as D (6 bases). V was shortened by 3 bases and J by 9 bases, with 18 bases between the two germline ends. The CDR3 totals 15 residues. Germline V gene lookup returns CDR1 GTSNPN and CDR2 SVGIG (reference sequence). The CDR3 is CAWSGRGLQVSPLHF. The part of the CDR3 DNA that was read is TGTGCCTGGAGCGGCAGGGGCCTCCAGGTTTCACCC.

Many counts were recorded for this clone. The sequenced fragment ends 3 residues before the CDR3 boundary, so the rest is inferred from the germline J gene. The chain links TRBV7-2 to TRBJ2-1; D is unclear. Germline-derived CDR1 and CDR2 are SGHTA and FQGNSA. This CDR3 has 15 amino acids. Trimming left V 0 bases short and J 2 bases short, with 8 bases between. CDR3: CASSLAVGPYNEQFF. The CDR3 bases that were read are TGTGCCAGCAGCTTAGCGGTTGGCCCCTACAATGAG. Using reference TRBV7-2 and TRBJ2-1 for the parts outside the CDR3, the full variable domain is GAGVSQSPSNKVTEKGKDVELRCDPISGHTALYWYRQSLGQGLEFLIYFQGNSAPDKSGLPSDRFSAERTGGSVSTLTIQRTQQEDSAVYLCASSLAVGPYNEQFFGPGTRLTVL.

The sample holds many counts of this clone. With the read ending 3 residues before the CDR3 end, the germline J gene is used to fill in that end. The J gene is TRBJ2-5, the V gene TRBV7-8; 9 bases match TRBD1. This CDR3 is 15 amino acids long. J gave up 4 bases and V 5 bases, and 8 bases lay outside the gene matches. In germline, CDR1 is SGHVS, CDR2 FQNEAQ. The covered CDR3 bases are TGTGCCAGCAGCCTACGTAGACAGGGGGGAGAGACC. This encodes CASSLRRQGGET. The CDR3 reads in full as CASSLRRQGGETQYF.

About this clone itself: The read falls 3 residues short of the CDR3 end, and the missing part is taken from the germline J gene. The rearrangement links TRBV18 to TRBJ1-1; D unresolved. The CDR3 contains 14 residues. CDR1 is KGHSH, CDR2 LQKENI, per germline. The V gene lost 2 bases and the J gene lost 1 base, with 8 bases spanning the gap. The CDR3 DNA, read in part, is TGTGCCAGCTCACCAACCAGGCAGAACACTGAA. The encoded protein is CASSPTRQNTE. The CDR3, in full, reads CASSPTRQNTEAFF.

This clone was counted between two and nine times. The read falls 3 residues short of the CDR3 end, and the missing part is taken from the germline J gene. This chain links TRBV7-2 with TRBJ2-4; D possibly corresponds to TRBD2 (5 bases). In germline, CDR1 is SGHTA, CDR2 FQGNSA. The CDR3 is 14 amino acids. The CDR3 DNA, read in part, is TGTGCCAGCAGCTTAGGGCGGCACGACTATGGT. Amino acid sequence: CASSLGRHDYG. Given in full, the CDR3 is CASSLGRHDYGQYF.

This clone has at least ten counts. The read halts 3 residues ahead of the CDR3 end, with the missing end drawn from the germline J gene. The chain joins TRBV5-1 to TRBJ2-7; 8 nucleotides match TRBD2. Germline CDR1 SGHRS, CDR2 YFSETQ. J was trimmed by 2 bases and V by 4 bases; bases with no gene match: 5. This CDR3 has 14 residues. CDR3 DNA (partial): TGCGCCAGCAGCCCGGGGGGGAACACCTACGAG. This codes for CASSPGGNTYE. The full CDR3 protein reads CASSPGGNTYEQYF.

As concerns this clone: The CDR3 end is not reached by the read, which stops 3 residues before it; the germline J gene fills it in. The J gene is TRBJ1-2, the V gene TRBV29-1, with a possible D match to TRBD1 (5 bases). The CDR3 is 12 amino acids. Trimming shortened V by 2 bases and J by 7 bases, and 11 bases separated the two germline ends. Germline CDR1 is SQVTM and CDR2 is ANQGSEA. The CDR3 bases that were read are TGCAGCGTTGAATACAGGAACGCTGGC. Translation: CSVEYRNAG. From start to end, the CDR3 is CSVEYRNAGYTF.

There are many counts of this clone. The read ends 3 residues early relative to the CDR3; the germline J gene fills the gap. The sample carries other DNA sequences with the same CDR3. The gene calls are TRBV19 and TRBJ2-1, with D possibly matching TRBD2 (9 bases). This CDR3 is built from 19 residues. V lost 6 bases and J lost 2, with 26 bases in between. Germline V gene lookup returns CDR1 LNHDA and CDR2 SQIVND (reference sequence). CDR3 amino acids: CASRPRQGTVAGAYNEQFF. The covered CDR3 bases are TGTGCCAGTAGGCCCCGACAGGGGACCGTAGCGGGGGCCTACAATGAG.

This clone was seen ten or more times. The read stops 3 residues short of the end of the CDR3; the missing end is completed from the germline J gene. The chain employs TRBV20-1 and TRBJ2-2, with 8 bases identical to TRBD1. Unmatched junction bases numbered 8, after V lost 7 bases and J lost 1 base. The germline V gene encodes CDR1 DFQATT and CDR2 SNEGSKA (reference sequence). The CDR3 is 15 residues long. The CDR3 sequence: CSGKDRVKNTGELFF. Partial CDR3 DNA: TGCAGTGGGAAGGACAGGGTAAAGAACACCGGGGAG.

This clone has ten or more counts. The sequenced fragment ends 3 residues before the CDR3 boundary, so the rest is inferred from the germline J gene. The chain recombines TRBV29-1 with TRBJ2-3; weak D call: TRBD1 (7 bases). Germline values: CDR1 SQVTM, CDR2 ANQGSEA. V was trimmed by 4 bases and J by 7 bases, leaving 21 bases between them. The CDR3 totals 15 residues. Partial CDR3 DNA: TGCAGCGTTGCGGGGGAGGACAGGAGAAGGAATACG. This gives the protein CSVAGEDRRRNT. The whole CDR3 region reads CSVAGEDRRRNTQYF.

This clone appeared many times. The missing CDR3 end, 3 residues past where the read stops, is filled in from the germline J gene. The chain employs TRBV5-6 and TRBJ2-1; 7 positions match TRBD1. Per the germline V gene, CDR1 is SGHDT and CDR2 is YYEEEE. The CDR3 has 15 residues. After removal of 2 bases from V and 8 bases from J, the junction contained 10 bases not matched to a gene. The CDR3 sequence: CASSLPGQKKYEQFF. The DNA read from the CDR3 is TGTGCCAGCAGCTTACCGGGACAGAAAAAATATGAG.

At least ten counts were recorded for this clone. The read halts 3 residues ahead of the CDR3 end, with the missing end drawn from the germline J gene. The chain employs TRBV5-1 and TRBJ2-7; D call uncertain. V was clipped by 3 bases and J by 5 bases, with 12 bases between them. The CDR3 is 13 residues long. CDR1 is SGHRS, CDR2 YFSETQ, per germline. CDR3 sequence: CASSSTPQNEQYF. The sequenced part of the CDR3 DNA is TGCGCCAGCAGCTCGACCCCACAGAACGAG.

In its sample, this clone was seen a few times. The CDR3 sequence: CASRLEVRTGEQYF. The sequenced part of the CDR3 DNA is TGTGCCAGCAGACTAGAAGTGAGGACGGGCGAG. The chain combines TRBV6-2 or TRBV6-3 with TRBJ2-7; D may be TRBD2 (5 bases). The sequenced fragment ends 3 residues before the CDR3 boundary, so the rest is inferred from the germline J gene. Per germline, CDR1 MNHEY and CDR2 SVGEGT. CDR3 length: 14 residues. Trimming stripped 6 bases from V and 6 bases from J, with 18 bases between.

In this sample, this clone turned up a few times. The read is 3 residues too short to cover the CDR3 end, so that end is filled in from the germline J gene. The rearrangement joins TRBV5-6 to TRBJ1-4, with 8 bases fitting TRBD1. Per germline, CDR1 SGHDT and CDR2 YYEEEE. CDR3 length equals 14 residues. The CDR3 bases that were read are TGTGCCAGCAGCTTGCAGGGGGCATATTCACCA. Translating it yields CASSLQGAYSP. The complete CDR3 sequence is CASSLQGAYSPLFF. The full variable domain, with the rest looked up from reference TRBV5-6 and TRBJ1-4, is DAGVTQSPTHLIKTRGQQVTLRCSPKSGHDTVSWYQQALGQGPQFIFQYYEEEERQRGNFPDRFSGHQFPNYSSELNVNALLLGDSALYLCASSLQGAYSPLFFGSGTQLSVL.

This clone has a count of ten or more. The CDR3 bases that were read are TGTGCCAGCAGACTAGCGGGAGGGCCCCATTACGAG. This codes for CASRLAGGPHYE. The whole CDR3 region reads CASRLAGGPHYEQYF. The chain joins TRBV5-4 to TRBJ2-7; TRBD2 matches 13 bases. The CDR3 end falls 3 residues outside the read, so it is completed with the germline J gene. V gave up 5 bases and J gave up 4 bases; unmatched junction bases: 6. The germline gives CDR1 SGHNT, CDR2 YYREEE (reference sequence). The length of the CDR3 is 15 residues.

This clone was counted many times. From the germline J gene comes the end of the CDR3, since the read stops 3 residues before it. The chain employs TRBV12-3 or TRBV12-4 and TRBJ2-1; TRBD2 aligns across 13 bases. The CDR3 is 14 residues long. V lost 6 bases, J lost 7 bases, and 3 bases stayed unmatched. Incomplete CDR3 DNA: TGTGCCAGCAGACTAGCGGGAGGGCCAAATGAG. It codes for CASRLAGGPNE. The CDR3 in its entirety is CASRLAGGPNEQFF.

The sample holds a few counts of this clone. With the read ending 3 residues before the CDR3 end, the germline J gene is used to fill in that end. The rearrangement links TRBV7-2 to TRBJ1-2; maybe TRBD1 (5 bases). The CDR3 covers 15 residues. Germline V gene data show CDR1 as SGHTA and CDR2 as FQGNSA. This chain's CDR3 is CASSFLGLAADTYTF. CDR3 bases read: TGTGCCAGCAGCTTCCTGGGACTAGCGGCAGATACC.

This clone showed up many times. Read data end 3 residues before the CDR3 end; the end is taken from the germline J gene. The chain links TRBV19 to TRBJ1-2; TRBD1 aligns across 8 bases. This CDR3 contains 15 residues. With V trimmed by 7 bases and J by 3 bases, 10 bases remained unmatched. Germline CDR1 and CDR2: LNHDA and SQIVND (reference sequence). The CDR3 DNA, read in part, is TGTGCCAGTACGAACCCCGGACAGGGTGACTATGGC. Translated: CASTNPGQGDYG. The entire CDR3 protein reads CASTNPGQGDYGYTF.

This clone was recorded at least ten times. Coverage ceases 3 residues before the CDR3 finishes, and the germline J gene fills in the end. The gene calls are TRBV7-3 and TRBJ2-7; possible D gene TRBD1, 7 bases. Trimming removed 5 bases at V and 6 bases at J, with 11 bases between. CDR1 is SGHTA, CDR2 FQGTGA, per germline. The CDR3 spans 12 residues. The CDR3 region is CASSPQGGEQYF. The part of the CDR3 DNA that was read is TGTGCCAGCAGCCCCCAGGGGGGCGAG.

The table lists this clone with many counts. The observed sequence ends 3 residues before the CDR3 terminus, with the missing tail filled in from the germline J gene. This rearrangement joins TRBV2 to TRBJ2-4; D is perhaps TRBD2 (7 bases). V shed 6 bases and J shed 1 base, with 13 bases lying between them. Germline CDR1 SNHLY, CDR2 FYNNEI. This CDR3 comprises 15 residues. The covered CDR3 bases are TGTGCCAGCAGCTTTGGGGGGGCGGCCAAAAACATT. This sequence encodes CASSFGGAAKNI. The whole CDR3 region reads CASSFGGAAKNIQYF. The full variable domain, completed using reference TRBV2 and TRBJ2-4, is EPEVTQTPSHQVTQMGQEVILRCVPISNHLYFYWYRQILGQKVEFLVSFYNNEISEKSEIFDDQFSVERPDGSNFTLKIRSTKLEDSAMYFCASSFGGAAKNIQYFGAGTRLSVL.

This clone was recorded at least ten times. The CDR3 end lies 3 residues beyond the end of the read and is filled in from the germline J gene. The V and J genes are TRBV19 and TRBJ2-2, with 10 positions matching TRBD2. Unmatched junction bases numbered 10, after V lost 7 bases and J lost 5 bases. Per the germline V gene, CDR1 is LNHDA and CDR2 is SQIVND (reference sequence). The CDR3 covers 16 residues. The sequenced part of the CDR3 DNA is TGTGCCAGTAAGCCGAATAGCGGGAGGCCGACCGGGGAG. This sequence encodes CASKPNSGRPTGE. The entire CDR3 protein reads CASKPNSGRPTGELFF.

At least ten counts were recorded for this clone. The DNA ends 3 residues before the CDR3 does, and the rest of the CDR3 is filled in from the germline J gene. The chain carries TRBV6-1 and TRBJ1-1; possibly TRBD1 for D (6 bases). The V gene's germline CDR1 is MNHNS and CDR2 SASEGT. The CDR3 totals 14 residues. Trimming stripped 4 bases from V and 3 bases from J, with 12 bases between. Incomplete CDR3 DNA: TGTGCCAGCAGTGCCGTAGGGGGGGACACTGAA. Amino acids: CASSAVGGDTE. The full CDR3 protein is CASSAVGGDTEAFF.

At least ten counts were recorded for this clone. Coverage ceases 3 residues before the CDR3 finishes, and the germline J gene fills in the end. The gene calls are TRBV12-3 or TRBV12-4 and TRBJ1-4; D may be TRBD1 (6 bases). Trimming took off 6 bases at V and 4 bases at J, with 12 bases between the two ends. The CDR3 consists of 14 residues. The CDR3 bases that were read are TGTGCCAGCAGACCAGGGGAGTTTAATGAAAAA. Amino acids: CASRPGEFNEK. The complete CDR3 reads CASRPGEFNEKLFF.

There are many counts of this clone. The read ends 3 residues early relative to the CDR3; the germline J gene fills the gap. J is TRBJ2-1 and V is TRBV7-6; TRBD2 aligns across 10 bases. V was clipped by 2 bases and J by 6 bases; unmatched bases: 4. Per germline, CDR1 SGHVS and CDR2 FNYEAQ. This CDR3 region has 15 residues. The sequenced part of the CDR3 DNA is TGTGCCAGCAGCTTACTAGCGGGAGTAGGCAATGAG. Its translation is CASSLLAGVGNE. Given in full, the CDR3 is CASSLLAGVGNEQFF.

This clone was counted many times. The read ends 3 residues before the CDR3 terminus; that terminus is restored from the germline J gene. This sample includes further DNA sequences coding for the same CDR3. V gene TRBV4-1 combines with J gene TRBJ2-2; TRBD1 matches at 7 bases. The trim removed 2 bases at V and 1 base at J, leaving 1 base unmatched. Germline V lookup: CDR1 MGHRA, CDR2 YSYEKL. This CDR3 has 15 amino acids. CDR3 protein: CASSQRDRNTGELFF. The part of the CDR3 DNA that was read is TGCGCCAGCAGCCAAAGGGACAGGAACACCGGGGAG.